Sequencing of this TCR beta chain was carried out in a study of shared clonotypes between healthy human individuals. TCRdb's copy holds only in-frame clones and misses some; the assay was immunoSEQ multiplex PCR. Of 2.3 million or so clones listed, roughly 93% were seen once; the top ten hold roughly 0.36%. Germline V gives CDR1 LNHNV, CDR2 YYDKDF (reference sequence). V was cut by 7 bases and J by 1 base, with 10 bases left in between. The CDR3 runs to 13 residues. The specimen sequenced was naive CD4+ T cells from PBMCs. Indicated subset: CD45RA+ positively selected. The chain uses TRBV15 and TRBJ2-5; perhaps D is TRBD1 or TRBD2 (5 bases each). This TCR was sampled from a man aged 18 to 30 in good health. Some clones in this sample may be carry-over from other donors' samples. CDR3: CATKLGTQETQYF. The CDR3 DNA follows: TGTGCCACCAAACTGGGGACCCAAGAGACCCAGTACTTC.